This T cell receptor beta chain was identified during a study of PD-L1 blockade in urothelial cancer. Study summary: Patients had undergone 0 to 3 prior chemotherapy regimens. Study-level results: In blood sampled pretreatment, TCR clonality below the median predicted better survival.

A note on this clone: Its specificity is not known.

This CDR3 contains 15 residues. Trimming took 4 bases from V and 4 from J; bases not matched to a gene: 7. CDR1 is SGHDT, CDR2 YYEEEE, per germline. Clones were read by immunoSEQ multiplex PCR, and TCRdb kept only the in-frame ones, dropping some. This sample has 43,000 or so clones; around 84% occur once, and the top ten carry 15% to 20%. Time point meaning: pretreatment peripheral blood. Each patient gave between 1 and 8 samples of peripheral blood mononuclear cells, which were collected pretreatment and during treatment. This clonotype was obtained from a man in his 60s with urothelial cancer. The chain links TRBV5-6 to TRBJ1-1; 10 positions agree with TRBD1. The material was PBMCs, obtained around atezolizumab (anti-PD-L1) treatment. The CDR3 sequence: CASSPTGGAGTEAFF. The CDR3 coding sequence is TGTGCCAGCAGCCCGACAGGGGGCGCGGGCACTGAAGCTTTCTTT. The whole variable domain, filled in from reference TRBV5-6 and TRBJ1-1, reads DAGVTQSPTHLIKTRGQQVTLRCSPKSGHDTVSWYQQALGQGPQFIFQYYEEEERQRGNFPDRFSGHQFPNYSSELNVNALLLGDSALYLCASSPTGGAGTEAFFGQGTRLTVV.